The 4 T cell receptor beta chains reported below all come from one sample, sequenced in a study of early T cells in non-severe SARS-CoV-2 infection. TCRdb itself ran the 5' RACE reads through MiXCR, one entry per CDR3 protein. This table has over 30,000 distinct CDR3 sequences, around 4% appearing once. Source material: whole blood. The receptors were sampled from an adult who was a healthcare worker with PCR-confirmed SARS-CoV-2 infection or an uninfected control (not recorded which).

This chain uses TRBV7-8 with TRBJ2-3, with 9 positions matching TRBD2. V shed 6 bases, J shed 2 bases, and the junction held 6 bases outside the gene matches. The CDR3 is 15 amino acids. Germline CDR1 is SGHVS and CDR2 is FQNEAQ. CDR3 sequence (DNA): TGTGCCAGCAGTCCCCTAGCGGGGCTCACAGATACGCAGTATTTT. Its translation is CASSPLAGLTDTQYF. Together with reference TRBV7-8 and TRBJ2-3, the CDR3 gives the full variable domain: GAGVSQSPRYKVAKRGQDVALRCDPISGHVSLFWYQQALGQGPEFLTYFQNEAQLDKSGLPSDRFFAERPEGSVSTLKIQRTQQEDSAVYLCASSPLAGLTDTQYFGPGTRLTVL.

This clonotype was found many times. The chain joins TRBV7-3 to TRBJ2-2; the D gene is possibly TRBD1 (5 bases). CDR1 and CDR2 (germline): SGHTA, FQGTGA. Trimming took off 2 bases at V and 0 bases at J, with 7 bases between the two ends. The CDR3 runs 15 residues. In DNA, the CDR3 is TGTGCCAGCAGCTTACAGGGTTCGAACACCGGGGAGCTGTTTTTT. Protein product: CASSLQGSNTGELFF. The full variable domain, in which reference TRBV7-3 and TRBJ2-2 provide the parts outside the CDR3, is GAGVSQTPSNKVTEKGKYVELRCDPISGHTALYWYRQSLGQGPEFLIYFQGTGAADDSGLPNDRFFAVRPEGSVSTLKIQRTERGDSAVYLCASSLQGSNTGELFFGEGSRLTVL.

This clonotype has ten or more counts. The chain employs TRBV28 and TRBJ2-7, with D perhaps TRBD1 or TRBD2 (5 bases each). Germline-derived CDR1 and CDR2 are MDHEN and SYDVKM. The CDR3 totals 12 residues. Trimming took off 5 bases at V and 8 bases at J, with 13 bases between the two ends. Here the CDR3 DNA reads TGTGCCAGCAGTCTCCGACCGGGACAGCAGTACTTC. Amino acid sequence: CASSLRPGQQYF.

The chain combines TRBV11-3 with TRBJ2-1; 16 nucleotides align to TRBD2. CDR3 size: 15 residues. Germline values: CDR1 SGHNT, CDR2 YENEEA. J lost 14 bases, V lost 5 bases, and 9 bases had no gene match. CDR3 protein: CASSEGTSGRAKEFF. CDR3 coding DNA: TGTGCCAGCAGCGAAGGGACTAGCGGGAGGGCCAAGGAGTTCTTC.